The clone carrying this T cell receptor beta chain was counted a few times. Its specificity is not known. TCRdb used MiXCR to reprocess the reads, holding one entry per CDR3 protein. The sample consists of tens of thousands of distinct CDR3 sequences, about 44% of them appearing once. These data come from a study of T cell repertoires in cytomegalovirus infection. This material consisted of CD8+ T cells from cultured PBMCs, taken from culture after CMV antigen stimulation. The receptor's source is a human donor in good health (CMV status not recorded). Some clones in this sample may be carry-over from other donors' samples.

CDR3 amino acids: CASSLDGEGEDTEAFF. CDR3 nucleotides: TGTGCCAGCAGCTTAGATGGTGAAGGGGAGGACACTGAAGCTTTCTTT. This chain links TRBV7-2 with TRBJ1-1, with D tentatively TRBD1 (5 bases). The CDR3 is 16 amino acids. Germline V gene lookup returns CDR1 SGHTA and CDR2 FQGNSA. Deletions cut 1 base from V and 3 bases from J, with 15 bases between.